Below, 29 T cell receptor beta chains from the same sample are listed, as sequenced in a study of T cells generated in artificial thymic organoids. Artificial thymic organoids aggregated human hematopoietic stem and progenitor cells with human DLL1-expressing MS5 murine stromal cells. Organoids were seeded with FACS-purified CD34+CD3- stem and progenitor cells depleted of residual T cells. Their target antigens are unknown. Reverse primers in the TRAC or TRBC constant regions drove separate semi-nested PCRs for TCRalpha and TCRbeta. TCRdb used MiXCR to reprocess the 5' RACE reads, holding one entry per CDR3 protein. The sample lists 8,200 or so distinct CDR3 sequences; roughly 25% were seen once. What was sequenced was naive CD8+ T cells grown in artificial thymic organoids from cord blood stem and progenitor cells. Indicated subset: CD3+TCRalphabeta+CD8SP T cells; for blood, CD45RO-CCR7+ naive CD8+ T cells. All receptors derive from a human donor who gave cord blood stem cells for thymic organoid culture, a cardiac surgery patient who gave postnatal thymus, or a blood donor (not recorded which).

This chain links TRBV27 with TRBJ1-2; D is ambiguous. The CDR3 sequence is 15 residues long. V shed 3 bases and J shed 2 bases, with 13 bases lying between them. Germline assignment: CDR1 MNHEY and CDR2 SMNVEV (reference sequence). The CDR3 DNA follows: TGTGCCAGCAGTTTCAAGGCGTGCGGGAACTATGGCTACACCTTC. Its translation: CASSFKACGNYGYTF.

J is TRBJ2-3 and V is TRBV18; D not certain. The CDR3 consists of 12 residues. V was clipped by 2 bases and J by 4 bases, with 4 bases between them. Per the germline V gene, CDR1 is KGHSH and CDR2 is LQKENI. Here the CDR3 DNA reads TGTGCCAGCTCACCAGGGGCAGATACGCAGTATTTT. Translated: CASSPGADTQYF.

This clonotype was observed a few times. The chain employs TRBV7-9 and TRBJ1-1; no firm D call. V gave up 1 base and J gave up 1 base, with 19 bases separating them. The germline CDR1 and CDR2 sequences are SEHNR and FQNEAQ (reference sequence). This CDR3 region has 18 residues. CDR3 sequence (DNA): TGTGCCAGCAGCTTAGGAAAAGTTAGGAACAAGCCGAACACTGAAGCTTTCTTT. It yields the protein CASSLGKVRNKPNTEAFF.

The chain is built from TRBV12-3 or TRBV12-4 and TRBJ2-1; the D is unclear. The V end lost 4 bases, the J end lost 4 bases, and 14 bases lay between the germline ends. The CDR3 runs 15 residues. The CDR3 DNA is TGTGCCAGCAGTTGGAGACGGCCCGTTTACAATGAGCAGTTCTTC. Translation gives CASSWRRPVYNEQFF.

The chain recombines TRBV3-1 with TRBJ2-7, with 8 bases that match TRBD1. Germline V gene data show CDR1 as LGHDT and CDR2 as YNNKEL (reference sequence). CDR3 length equals 14 residues. Trimming cost V 3 bases and J 3 bases; bases outside gene matches: 4. CDR3 sequence (DNA): TGTGCCAGCAGCCACCAGACAGGGGTCTACGAGCAGTACTTC. It specifies CASSHQTGVYEQYF.

V is TRBV7-2 and J is TRBJ1-6; D uncertain. The V and J ends lost 5 bases and 0 bases respectively, with 5 bases between them. The CDR3 sequence is 14 residues long. CDR1 and CDR2 from the germline V gene are SGHTA and FQGNSA. CDR3 protein: CASSLSSYNSPLHF. The CDR3 DNA reads as TGTGCCAGCAGCCTCAGCTCCTATAATTCACCCCTCCACTTT.

This clonotype is labeled as medium-sized (0.01 to 0.1%). The chain is built from TRBV20-1 and TRBJ2-5; 9 nucleotides agree with TRBD1. This CDR3 region has 13 residues. CDR1 and CDR2 (germline): DFQATT, SNEGSKA (reference sequence). The V gene end was trimmed by 6 bases and the J gene end by 4 bases; junction bases not matched to a gene: 6. The CDR3 region has the DNA TGCAGTGCCTTGACAGGGGGGGGAGAGACCCAGTACTTC. Amino acids: CSALTGGGETQYF.

The chain joins TRBV2 to TRBJ2-7; D might be TRBD2 (7 bases). V lost 5 bases and J lost 1, with 21 bases in between. Germline V lookup: CDR1 SNHLY, CDR2 FYNNEI. This CDR3 region has 17 residues. CDR3 nucleotide sequence: TGTGCCAGCAGTCCGGACAGCTCCGAGCGGGGTTCCTACGAGCAGTACTTC. This encodes CASSPDSSERGSYEQYF. The full variable domain, rest sourced from reference TRBV2 and TRBJ2-7, is EPEVTQTPSHQVTQMGQEVILRCVPISNHLYFYWYRQILGQKVEFLVSFYNNEISEKSEIFDDQFSVERPDGSNFTLKIRSTKLEDSAMYFCASSPDSSERGSYEQYFGPGTRLTVT.

V gene TRBV7-8 combines with J gene TRBJ1-2; perhaps TRBD1 as D (5 bases). Trimming removed 3 bases at V and 4 bases at J, with 12 bases between. CDR1 is SGHVS and CDR2 is FQNEAQ in the germline V gene. There are 14 residues in the CDR3. As DNA, the CDR3 is TGTGCCAGCAGCTTCAGGGTCCGGGGCTATGGCTACACCTTC. This encodes CASSFRVRGYGYTF.

This clonotype was seen a handful of times. The CDR3 coding sequence is TGCAGTGCTTCGGGACTAGCGGGGGCCCCCTACGAGCAGTACTTC. Translation: CSASGLAGAPYEQYF. The V call is TRBV20-1, the J call TRBJ2-7; 14 bases align to TRBD2. The junction had 5 bases not matched to a gene; V was cut back by 5 bases and J by 2 bases. Germline V lookup: CDR1 DFQATT, CDR2 SNEGSKA (reference sequence). The CDR3 extends over 15 amino acids.

This clonotype is termed medium-sized. The V and J genes are TRBV12-3 or TRBV12-4 and TRBJ1-2; the D gene is possibly TRBD1 (5 bases). This CDR3 region has 12 residues. With 7 bases removed from V and 7 bases from J, the gap between germline ends came to 13 bases. In DNA, the CDR3 is TGTGCCAGCACGAAGGGAGGGGTTGGCTACACCTTC. This sequence encodes CASTKGGVGYTF.

This clonotype qualifies as medium-sized (0.01 to 0.1%). The gene calls are TRBV2 and TRBJ1-5; D gene uncertain. Trimming stripped 7 bases from V and 1 base from J, with 14 bases between. CDR3 size: 15 residues. In germline, CDR1 is SNHLY, CDR2 FYNNEI. CDR3 in amino acids: CASTRRGGSNQPQHF. The DNA of the CDR3 is TGTGCCAGCACCCGTCGGGGAGGCAGCAATCAGCCCCAGCATTTT.

Within the sample, this clonotype is medium-sized. The chain uses TRBV4-2 and TRBJ1-2; no reliable D call. The CDR3 runs to 12 residues. Germline CDR1 is LGHNA and CDR2 is YNFKEQ. Trimming removed 1 base from V and 5 bases from J, with 5 bases in between. CDR3 in DNA: TGTGCCAGCAGCCAAGCTGGGTATGGCTACACCTTC. It encodes CASSQAGYGYTF.

This rearrangement joins TRBV5-5 to TRBJ1-2, with 7 bases that match TRBD1. Per the germline V gene, CDR1 is SGHKS and CDR2 is YYEKEE (reference sequence). Losses at the gene ends were 3 bases for V and 5 bases for J; bases not matched to a gene: 7. The CDR3 runs to 14 residues. DNA for the CDR3: TGTGCCAGCAGCTCACCGGACAGGAAGTATGGCTACACCTTC. Amino acids: CASSSPDRKYGYTF.

Relative to its sample, this clonotype is medium-sized. This chain uses TRBV5-1 with TRBJ2-3, with D uncertain. The V end was cut by 4 bases, the J end by 7 bases, with 16 bases between. Germline V gives CDR1 SGHRS, CDR2 YFSETQ. The CDR3 totals 14 residues. This CDR3 reads CASSPGRTSNTQYF. The CDR3 nucleotides read TGCGCCAGCAGCCCCGGTAGAACGAGTAATACGCAGTATTTT.

This sequence joins TRBV6-1 and TRBJ2-7; TRBD2 might be the D (5 bases). Germline V gene data show CDR1 as MNHNS and CDR2 as SASEGT. The length of the CDR3 is 15 residues. V was clipped by 10 bases and J by 2 bases, with 21 bases between them. The CDR3 coding sequence is TGTGCCACCCTTTTCGTGGCGGGCAGCGCCTACGAGCAGTACTTC. It translates to CATLFVAGSAYEQYF.

The V and J genes are TRBV28 and TRBJ1-5, with D maybe TRBD1 (6 bases). This CDR3 spans 14 amino acids. V dropped 5 bases and J dropped 6 bases, with 14 bases sitting between them. The germline V gene encodes CDR1 MDHEN and CDR2 SYDVKM. This CDR3 reads CASSPPQGGQPQHF. The CDR3 region has the DNA TGTGCCAGCAGTCCCCCACAGGGCGGTCAGCCCCAGCATTTT.

There are a few counts of this clonotype. The V call is TRBV18, the J call TRBJ2-7; the D is unclear. The CDR3 extends over 15 amino acids. The germline gives CDR1 KGHSH, CDR2 LQKENI. V lost 3 bases and J lost 5, with 17 bases in between. The CDR3 sequence is CASSPRRLRIHEQYF. DNA of the CDR3: TGTGCCAGCTCACCGCGGCGTTTGAGGATCCACGAGCAGTACTTC.

For the CDR3, the DNA is TGTGCCACTCTTGAGACGCGGGGGAGCTCCTATAATTCACCCCTCCACTTT. It specifies CATLETRGSSYNSPLHF. The chain recombines TRBV10-3 with TRBJ1-6, with TRBD1 as a possible D gene (5 bases). Per germline, CDR1 ENHRY and CDR2 SYGVKD. This CDR3 has 17 residues. V was pared by 10 bases and J by 0 bases, with 19 bases between.

In its sample, this clonotype ranks as medium-sized (0.01 to 0.1%). The chain recombines TRBV6-1 with TRBJ1-2; 8 nucleotides line up with TRBD1. V was pared by 10 bases and J by 4 bases, with 8 bases of the junction left unmatched. The CDR3 is made up of 13 amino acids. Germline V lookup: CDR1 MNHNS, CDR2 SASEGT. CDR3 sequence: CATKGTGRYGYTF. As DNA, the CDR3 is TGTGCCACCAAAGGGACAGGACGCTATGGCTACACCTTC.

This clonotype is medium-sized. This rearrangement joins TRBV5-1 to TRBJ2-1; weak D call: TRBD1 (5 bases). The CDR3 runs to 16 residues. CDR1 is SGHRS and CDR2 is YFSETQ in the germline V gene. Trimming removed 3 bases from V and 5 bases from J, with 18 bases in between. In nucleotides, the CDR3 is TGCGCCAGCAGCTCATACCCCAAGACAGCGAACAATGAGCAGTTCTTC. Its translation is CASSSYPKTANNEQFF.

The chain uses TRBV11-2 and TRBJ1-5; tentatively, D is TRBD1 (5 bases). V was cut by 2 bases and J by 1 base, with 12 bases left in between. The CDR3 length is 16 residues. CDR1 is SGHAT and CDR2 is FQNNGV in the germline V gene. The CDR3 sequence: CASSLNGARSNQPQHF. In nucleotides, the CDR3 is TGTGCCAGCAGCTTAAACGGGGCTCGGAGCAATCAGCCCCAGCATTTT.

In regard to this clonotype: This could be a read error, since a much larger clone is one nucleotide away. The genes are TRBV5-1 and TRBJ2-2; either TRBD1 or TRBD2 may supply D (6 bases each). Looked up from germline, CDR1 is SGHRS and CDR2 is YFSETQ. This CDR3 has 16 amino acids. CDR3 sequence (DNA): TGCGCCAGCAGCTCGAAAGCAGGGGCCTACACCGGGGGGCTGTTTTTT. It yields the protein CASSSKAGAYTGGLFF. Based on the CDR3 plus reference TRBV5-1 and TRBJ2-2, the full variable domain is KAGVTQTPRYLIKTRGQQVTLSCSPISGHRSVSWYQQTPGQGLQFLFEYFSETQRNKGNFPGRFSGRQFSNSRSEMNVSTLELGDSALYLCASSSKAGAYTGGLFFGEGSRLTVL.

The gene calls are TRBV10-3 and TRBJ2-7, with a weak D call TRBD2 (5 bases). The CDR3 has 14 residues. V was trimmed by 4 bases and J by 2 bases, leaving 12 bases between them. Germline CDR1 reads ENHRY; CDR2 reads SYGVKD. CDR3 in DNA: TGTGCCATCAGTGTCGAGACTACCCCCTACGAGCAGTACTTC. It codes for CAISVETTPYEQYF.

This clonotype has only one observation. Given a much more abundant clone one base away, this may be a read error. The chain carries TRBV6-6 and TRBJ1-5, with D maybe TRBD1 (6 bases). Germline loops: CDR1 MNHNY, CDR2 SVGAGI (reference sequence). V shed 0 bases and J shed 2 bases, with 17 bases lying between them. CDR3 length: 18 residues. Written as DNA, the CDR3 is TGTGCCAGCAGTTACTCGGAATGTTATGGGGGCGGCAATCAGCCCCAGCATTTT. This translates into CASSYSECYGGGNQPQHF.

This clonotype showed up just once. This may stem from a read error, because a much larger clone lies one nucleotide away. The chain uses TRBV4-3 and TRBJ1-1; 7 bases are shared with TRBD1. The CDR3 has 15 residues. Germline loops: CDR1 LGHNA, CDR2 YSLEER. CDR3 sequence reads: CASSPWDRCKTGAFF. In DNA form, the CDR3 reads TGCGCCAGCAGCCCCTGGGACAGATGTAAAACTGGAGCTTTCTTT.

In this sample, this clonotype is medium-sized. The chain links TRBV4-1 to TRBJ2-1; 10 bases agree with TRBD1. Unmatched junction bases numbered 5, after V lost 2 bases and J lost 10 bases. This CDR3 comprises 14 residues. The germline V gene encodes CDR1 MGHRA and CDR2 YSYEKL. The CDR3 spells CASSQRTGGGEQFF. Here the CDR3 DNA reads TGCGCCAGCAGCCAAAGGACAGGGGGGGGGGAGCAGTTCTTC.

By proportion, this clonotype is medium-sized. The V gene is TRBV20-1, the J gene TRBJ2-7; D may be TRBD1 or TRBD2 (5 bases each). There are 13 residues in the CDR3. Trimming took off 3 bases at V and 4 bases at J, with 13 bases between the two ends. CDR1 is DFQATT and CDR2 is SNEGSKA in the germline V gene (reference sequence). The CDR3 spells CSARGTQAYEQYF. The CDR3 nucleotides are TGCAGTGCTAGGGGGACGCAAGCTTACGAGCAGTACTTC.

Of note for this clonotype: Being one base from a much bigger clone, this may be a read error. CDR3 bases: TGCAGTGCTAAGGGCCCTACCCTCAATGGGCAGTTCTTC. This encodes CSAKGPTLNGQFF. The rearrangement links TRBV20-1 to TRBJ2-1; no clear D gene. The CDR3 length is 13 residues. In germline, CDR1 is DFQATT, CDR2 SNEGSKA (reference sequence).